This TCR beta chain emerged from a study of shared clonotypes between healthy human individuals. For unsorted samples, genomic DNA was extracted from about 90 million PBMCs. The protocol was immunoSEQ multiplex PCR, while the TCRdb copy is restricted to in-frame clones and leaves out a portion. The sample has 400,000 to 600,000 clones; roughly 85% are singletons. The germline CDR1 and CDR2 sequences are MDHEN and SYDVKM. V was trimmed by 2 bases and J by 4 bases, leaving 6 bases between them. The CDR3 covers 12 residues. This receptor was obtained from a woman in her thirties or forties in good health. Some clones in this sample may be carry-over from other donors' samples. The chain has TRBV28 and TRBJ2-7, with D hard to call. Sequences were obtained from PBMCs. The CDR3 spells CASSLMGYEQYF. The CDR3 nucleotides are TGTGCCAGCAGTTTAATGGGGTACGAGCAGTACTTC.